The rows below give T cell receptor beta chains drawn from one sample of a study of blood T cells in healthy people across ages. Each CDR3 protein is one row after TCRdb ran MiXCR on the 5' RACE reads. The sample has around 1,900,000 distinct CDR3 sequences, roughly 43% seen once. Sequencing was performed on blood. These receptor sequences come from a human donor in good health. Both conserved end residues are part of each CDR3. A D gene is named only where the DNA matches it firmly. Size is omitted from some rows. Given values are once, few, many or a class for expanded clones.

CDR3 length: 11
D gene: .
J gene: TRBJ2-7
clone size: many
V gene: TRBV29-1
CDR3 protein: CSVGSSYEQYF
CDR3 DNA: TGCAGCGTGGGGAGCTCCTACGAGCAGTACTTC

CDR3 length: 14
D gene: .
J gene: TRBJ1-1
clone size: .
V gene: TRBV25-1
CDR3 protein: CASSEYFDSTEAFF
CDR3 DNA: TGTGCCAGCAGTGAATATTTCGACAGCACTGAAGCTTTCTTT

CDR3 length: 16
D gene: .
J gene: TRBJ1-5
clone size: .
V gene: TRBV6-6
CDR3 protein: CASSYLGGAHNQPQHF
CDR3 DNA: TGTGCCAGCAGTTACTTGGGAGGGGCCCATAATCAGCCCCAGCATTTT

CDR3 length: 14
D gene: .
J gene: TRBJ2-1
clone size: .
V gene: TRBV5-1
CDR3 protein: CASSLWTADNEQFF
CDR3 DNA: TGCGCCAGCAGCTTGTGGACGGCCGACAATGAGCAGTTCTTC

CDR3 length: 16
D gene: TRBD2
J gene: TRBJ2-1
clone size: few
V gene: TRBV5-6
CDR3 protein: CASSPRTSGWLGEQFF
CDR3 DNA: TGTGCCAGCAGCCCGAGGACTAGCGGGTGGCTCGGGGAGCAGTTCTTC

CDR3 length: 13
D gene: TRBD1
J gene: TRBJ2-5
clone size: .
V gene: TRBV2
CDR3 protein: CANSGDSQETQYF
CDR3 DNA: TGTGCCAACAGTGGGGACAGCCAAGAGACCCAGTACTTC

CDR3 length: 15
D gene: .
J gene: TRBJ1-2
clone size: few
V gene: TRBV4-2
CDR3 protein: CASSQDPRDDYGYTF
CDR3 DNA: TGTGCCAGCAGCCAAGATCCCAGGGATGACTATGGCTACACCTTC

CDR3 length: 15
D gene: .
J gene: TRBJ1-2
clone size: few
V gene: TRBV4-3
CDR3 protein: CASSQEGGPVGGYTF
CDR3 DNA: TGCGCCAGCAGCCAAGAAGGGGGTCCTGTGGGTGGCTACACCTTC

CDR3 length: 16
D gene: .
J gene: TRBJ2-5
clone size: .
V gene: TRBV10-3
CDR3 protein: CAISEGSGEPQETQYF
CDR3 DNA: TGTGCCATCAGTGAGGGGTCGGGGGAACCGCAAGAGACCCAGTACTTC

CDR3 length: 14
D gene: .
J gene: TRBJ2-2
clone size: .
V gene: TRBV5-1
CDR3 protein: CASSLGQSLGELFF
CDR3 DNA: TGCGCCAGCAGCTTGGGACAGTCTCTCGGGGAGCTGTTTTTT

CDR3 length: 15
D gene: .
J gene: TRBJ2-3
clone size: .
V gene: TRBV7-2
CDR3 protein: CASSPRRRPTDTQYF
CDR3 DNA: TGTGCCAGCAGTCCTCGGCGCCGGCCCACAGATACGCAGTATTTT

CDR3 length: 12
D gene: .
J gene: TRBJ2-1
clone size: .
V gene: TRBV2
CDR3 protein: CASSEGANEQFF
CDR3 DNA: TGTGCCAGCAGTGAAGGCGCAAATGAGCAGTTCTTC

CDR3 length: 15
D gene: TRBD1
J gene: TRBJ2-7
clone size: few
V gene: TRBV4-3
CDR3 protein: CASSQEAGTDYEQYF
CDR3 DNA: TGCGCCAGCAGCCAAGAAGCCGGGACAGACTACGAGCAGTACTTC

CDR3 length: 14
D gene: .
J gene: TRBJ1-6
clone size: .
V gene: TRBV9
CDR3 protein: CASSKDPTNSPLHF
CDR3 DNA: TGTGCCAGCAGCAAAGACCCGACTAATTCACCCCTCCACTTT

CDR3 length: 13
D gene: .
J gene: TRBJ1-1
clone size: .
V gene: TRBV2
CDR3 protein: CASRGGLNTEAFF
CDR3 DNA: TGTGCCAGCCGGGGGGGCTTGAACACTGAAGCTTTCTTT

CDR3 length: 15
D gene: .
J gene: TRBJ1-1
clone size: .
V gene: TRBV28
CDR3 protein: CASSLMGDWDTEAFF
CDR3 DNA: TGTGCCAGCAGTCTGATGGGGGACTGGGACACTGAAGCTTTCTTT

CDR3 length: 15
D gene: .
J gene: TRBJ2-3
clone size: .
V gene: TRBV5-1
CDR3 protein: CASSPRAGNTDTQYF
CDR3 DNA: TGCGCCAGCAGCCCCAGGGCGGGGAACACAGATACGCAGTATTTT

CDR3 length: 17
D gene: TRBD2
J gene: TRBJ2-6
clone size: many
V gene: TRBV10-3
CDR3 protein: CAIRELAGDTGANVLTF
CDR3 DNA: TGTGCCATCAGGGAACTAGCGGGGGACACTGGGGCCAACGTCCTGACTTTC

CDR3 length: 16
D gene: TRBD1
J gene: TRBJ1-1
clone size: .
V gene: TRBV6-5
CDR3 protein: CASSYLGRGLNTEAFF
CDR3 DNA: TGTGCCAGCAGTTACCTTGGCAGGGGGTTGAACACTGAAGCTTTCTTT

CDR3 length: 14
D gene: .
J gene: TRBJ2-7
clone size: .
V gene: TRBV20-1
CDR3 protein: CSAQRGGNLYEQYF
CDR3 DNA: TGCAGTGCCCAACGCGGCGGCAACCTCTACGAGCAGTACTTC

CDR3 length: 16
D gene: .
J gene: TRBJ1-5
clone size: few
V gene: TRBV27
CDR3 protein: CASSLYGDRGNQPQHF
CDR3 DNA: TGCGCCAGCAGTTTATACGGGGACCGTGGGAATCAGCCCCAGCATTTT

CDR3 length: 14
D gene: TRBD1
J gene: TRBJ1-2
clone size: few
V gene: TRBV18
CDR3 protein: CASSRDRDLYGYTF
CDR3 DNA: TGTGCCAGCTCACGGGACAGGGACCTCTATGGCTACACCTTC

CDR3 length: 15
D gene: .
J gene: TRBJ1-5
clone size: few
V gene: TRBV6-1
CDR3 protein: CASSEIRAGNQPQHF
CDR3 DNA: TGTGCCAGCAGTGAAATCAGGGCTGGCAATCAGCCCCAGCATTTT

CDR3 length: 11
D gene: .
J gene: TRBJ2-1
clone size: .
V gene: TRBV20-1
CDR3 protein: CIAWSYNEQFF
CDR3 DNA: TGCATCGCATGGTCCTACAATGAGCAGTTCTTC

CDR3 length: 18
D gene: .
J gene: TRBJ1-4
clone size: .
V gene: TRBV7-2
CDR3 protein: CASSLGGGVGITNEKLFF
CDR3 DNA: TGTGCCAGCAGCTTAGGAGGGGGTGTCGGGATCACTAATGAAAAACTGTTTTTT

CDR3 length: 15
D gene: TRBD1
J gene: TRBJ2-7
clone size: few
V gene: TRBV2
CDR3 protein: CASSNRDRGRYEQYF
CDR3 DNA: TGTGCCAGCAGTAACCGGGACAGGGGGCGCTACGAGCAGTACTTC

CDR3 length: 17
D gene: .
J gene: TRBJ2-2
clone size: .
V gene: TRBV11-2
CDR3 protein: CASSFGPGTGNTGELFF
CDR3 DNA: TGTGCCAGCAGCTTTGGTCCCGGGACGGGAAACACCGGGGAGCTGTTTTTT

CDR3 length: 15
D gene: TRBD1
J gene: TRBJ1-1
clone size: once
V gene: TRBV7-9
CDR3 protein: CASSLNSGTGIQAFF
CDR3 DNA: TGTGCCAGCAGCTTAAACTCCGGGACAGGGATTCAAGCTTTCTTT

CDR3 length: 13
D gene: .
J gene: TRBJ2-1
clone size: few
V gene: TRBV19
CDR3 protein: CASSISGYNEQFF
CDR3 DNA: TGTGCCAGTAGTATCTCGGGTTACAATGAGCAGTTCTTC

CDR3 length: 14
D gene: TRBD1
J gene: TRBJ1-2
clone size: .
V gene: TRBV4-2
CDR3 protein: CASSQERQGGGYTF
CDR3 DNA: TGTGCCAGCAGCCAAGAACGGCAGGGGGGCGGCTACACCTTC

CDR3 length: 14
D gene: TRBD1
J gene: TRBJ1-2
clone size: .
V gene: TRBV10-3
CDR3 protein: CAISESGTGAGYTF
CDR3 DNA: TGTGCCATCAGTGAGTCCGGGACAGGGGCTGGCTACACCTTC

CDR3 length: 15
D gene: .
J gene: TRBJ2-5
clone size: .
V gene: TRBV7-8
CDR3 protein: CASSMGGGHQETQYF
CDR3 DNA: TGTGCCAGCAGTATGGGTGGGGGCCACCAAGAGACCCAGTACTTC

CDR3 length: 14
D gene: .
J gene: TRBJ2-3
clone size: .
V gene: TRBV29-1
CDR3 protein: CSVRKAGLTDTQYF
CDR3 DNA: TGCAGCGTACGCAAGGCAGGCCTGACAGATACGCAGTATTTT

CDR3 length: 13
D gene: .
J gene: TRBJ2-7
clone size: few
V gene: TRBV7-8
CDR3 protein: CASSQALSLEQYF
CDR3 DNA: TGTGCCAGCAGCCAGGCCCTCTCCTTGGAGCAGTACTTC

CDR3 length: 12
D gene: .
J gene: TRBJ2-7
clone size: .
V gene: TRBV7-2
CDR3 protein: CASSFQTGEQYF
CDR3 DNA: TGTGCCAGCAGCTTCCAGACAGGCGAGCAGTACTTC

CDR3 length: 15
D gene: TRBD2
J gene: TRBJ2-3
clone size: few
V gene: TRBV6-5
CDR3 protein: CASRRGGARTDTQYF
CDR3 DNA: TGTGCCAGCAGGCGCGGGGGGGCTAGGACAGATACGCAGTATTTT

CDR3 length: 14
D gene: TRBD1
J gene: TRBJ2-1
clone size: .
V gene: TRBV10-3
CDR3 protein: CVISESWDSSEQFF
CDR3 DNA: TGTGTCATCAGTGAGTCTTGGGACAGTAGCGAGCAGTTCTTC

CDR3 length: 17
D gene: TRBD1
J gene: TRBJ2-6
clone size: .
V gene: TRBV5-5
CDR3 protein: CASSLGTGRSGANVLTF
CDR3 DNA: TGTGCCAGCAGCTTAGGGACAGGGCGCTCTGGGGCCAACGTCCTGACTTTC